This entry describes one T cell receptor beta chain. Antigen specificity is unknown. The data are from a study of OX40 agonist ivuxolimab in advanced cancers. Study as a whole: Subjects had a mean age of about 65 years, with a range of roughly 23 to 80; just over 80% were male. Study results and caveats: At 0.1 to 3.0 mg/kg, clonal expansion of CD4+ and CD8+ blood T cells had occurred by week 6. Normalized T-cell clonal expansion was also low in some nonresponders.

Generated by immunoSEQ multiplex PCR, the TCRdb table keeps only in-frame clones and is missing some. The data hold about 9,700 clones, with 65% to 80% observed a single time. Trimming shortened V by 2 bases and J by 4 bases, and 14 bases separated the two germline ends. Germline CDR1 SNHLY, CDR2 FYNNEI. There are 16 residues in the CDR3. The specimen comprised CD4+ or CD8+ T cells sorted from blood, sampled in a trial of the OX40 agonist ivuxolimab. The sequence came from an adult with an advanced solid tumor such as melanoma, head and neck, liver or kidney cancer. The J gene is TRBJ1-4, the V gene TRBV2, with D possibly matching TRBD1 (6 bases). CDR3 DNA: TGTGCCAGCAGTGAATTGTCCCAGGGGATTAATGAAAAACTGTTTTTT. Protein sequence: CASSELSQGINEKLFF.